This TCR beta chain is drawn from a study of T cells after somatic rescue of genetic block. TCRdb's table, derived via immunoSEQ multiplex PCR, lists solely in-frame clones and lacks some. This table has about 10,000 clones, 74% appearing once. Germline-derived CDR1 and CDR2 are MDHEN and SYDVKM. Unmatched junction bases numbered 9, after V lost 4 bases and J lost 2 bases. The CDR3 is made up of 16 amino acids. The receptor was isolated from a boy between 10 and 17 years old. The chain is built from TRBV28 and TRBJ1-2; 8 bases match TRBD1. Specimen: peripheral blood mononuclear cells (PBMCs). For the CDR3, the DNA is TGTGCCAGCAGTTACCCCGCCGGACAGGGCAACTATGGCTACACCTTC. Amino acid sequence: CASSYPAGQGNYGYTF.